These 4 T cell receptor beta chains originate from one sample sequenced in a study of T cell repertoires in ileal Crohn's disease. Time point specified: neoterminal ileum biopsy at postoperative endoscopy, about 6 months after surgery. This table comes from immunoSEQ multiplex PCR, and its TCRdb copy is limited to in-frame clones, with some not included. Among 12,000 or so clones listed, 80% to 90% were seen once. The specimen sequenced was ileal tissue. All receptors come from an adult with Crohn's disease.

The chain has TRBV9 and TRBJ1-1; 12 bases fit TRBD1. Germline V gene sequence: CDR1 SGDLS, CDR2 YYNGEE. The CDR3 is 16 amino acids. V lost 2 bases and J lost 5; bases outside the gene matches: 7. CDR3 nucleotides: TGTGCCAGCAGCGTGAGGGACAGGGGGCGATGGACTGAAGCTTTCTTT. Its protein is CASSVRDRGRWTEAFF.

This clone showed up just once. This rearrangement joins TRBV19 to TRBJ1-3; a possible D gene is TRBD1 (6 bases). Trimming stripped 5 bases from V and 0 bases from J, with 11 bases between. The germline V gene encodes CDR1 LNHDA and CDR2 SQIVND (reference sequence). This CDR3 spans 15 amino acids. The CDR3 region has the DNA TGTGCCAGTAGTCCCCGGACAGCCTCTGGAAACACCATATATTTT. This translates into CASSPRTASGNTIYF.

By frequency in the sample, this clone is large. The genes are TRBV7-2 and TRBJ2-7; no reliable D call. The germline V and J ends were trimmed by 3 bases and 7 bases, with 10 bases remaining between them. Germline V gene data show CDR1 as SGHTA and CDR2 as FQGNSA. The CDR3 runs 12 residues. The CDR3 DNA sequence: TGTGCCAGCAGCTTTTCAAAACTGGAGCAGTACTTC. Its translation is CASSFSKLEQYF.

This chain links TRBV28 with TRBJ1-5; no clear D. V lost 1 base, J lost 0 bases, and 10 bases lay in between. Germline V gene lookup returns CDR1 MDHEN and CDR2 SYDVKM. The CDR3 sequence is 16 residues long. The CDR3 DNA reads TGTGCCAGCAGTTTATTGGGCAGTTATAGCAATCAGCCCCAGCATTTT. This translates into CASSLLGSYSNQPQHF.